This T cell receptor (beta chain) was sequenced during a study of blood T cell repertoires in COVID-19. Study summary: Researchers got acute and convalescent COVID-19 samples from the United States, Italy and Spain. T cells, B-cell-depleted T cells, or PBMCs supplied cDNA or gDNA.

This CDR3 is built from 16 residues. The germline V and J ends were trimmed by 3 bases and 0 bases, with 12 bases remaining between them. Per germline, CDR1 LGHNT and CDR2 FRNRAP. Authors' data handling: Amplification of reference gene primers was used by the study to estimate nucleated cell counts. Clones were read by immunoSEQ multiplex PCR, and TCRdb kept only the in-frame ones, dropping some. That table is the source of V, J and clone size, and D and trimming were worked out from the DNA. Here the sample spans a few hundred thousand clones, about 89% being singletons. The V gene is TRBV12-5, the J gene TRBJ1-3; D perhaps matches TRBD1 (5 bases). The sample comprised peripheral blood. The receptor was isolated from a man aged 35-49 years who had recovered from COVID-19. CDR3 sequence: CASGFGLGGSGNTIYF. For the CDR3, the DNA is TGTGCTAGTGGTTTTGGCCTCGGGGGCTCTGGAAACACCATATATTTT.